Following are 13 T cell receptor beta chains from one sample sequenced in a study of blood T cell repertoires in COVID-19. Profiling relied on immunoSEQ multiplex PCR, and the TCRdb table lists in-frame clones only, not all of them. This table has 75,000 to 95,000 clones, 70% to 90% appearing once. Sequencing was done on a sample of peripheral blood. These receptors all stem from an elderly woman with acute or convalescent COVID-19.

The chain uses TRBV5-1 and TRBJ1-4; TRBD1 might be the D (5 bases). The V gene's germline CDR1 is SGHRS and CDR2 YFSETQ. This CDR3 contains 15 residues. Trimming shortened V by 4 bases and J by 8 bases, and 18 bases separated the two germline ends. The CDR3 loop is CASSAWGGEEEKLFF. DNA for the CDR3: TGCGCCAGCAGCGCCTGGGGGGGAGAGGAGGAAAAACTGTTTTTT. The full variable domain, in which reference TRBV5-1 and TRBJ1-4 provide the parts outside the CDR3, is KAGVTQTPRYLIKTRGQQVTLSCSPISGHRSVSWYQQTPGQGLQFLFEYFSETQRNKGNFPGRFSGRQFSNSRSEMNVSTLELGDSALYLCASSAWGGEEEKLFFGSGTQLSVL.

This chain links TRBV19 with TRBJ1-4; D not resolved. The germline V gene encodes CDR1 LNHDA and CDR2 SQIVND (reference sequence). Trimming took 3 bases from V and 5 from J, leaving 16 bases between them. This CDR3 is built from 16 residues. CDR3 in DNA: TGTGCCAGTAGTATCGGCGGAGTAGCCTTGAATGAAAAACTGTTTTTT. This sequence encodes CASSIGGVALNEKLFF.

The V call is TRBV11-2, the J call TRBJ1-1; the D gene is possibly TRBD1 (6 bases). Trimming pared 0 bases from V and 6 bases from J, leaving 14 bases between. This CDR3 is built from 15 residues. Germline V gene lookup returns CDR1 SGHAT and CDR2 FQNNGV. The CDR3 coding sequence is TGTGCCAGCAGCTTAGATCTAGGACAGACATCTGAAGCTTTCTTT. Encoded protein: CASSLDLGQTSEAFF.

This clone was seen only once. The J gene is TRBJ2-3, the V gene TRBV4-2; possibly TRBD2 for D (8 bases). V was pared by 4 bases and J by 4 bases, with 24 bases between. Germline V gives CDR1 LGHNA, CDR2 YNFKEQ. CDR3 length: 18 residues. The CDR3 region is CASSPRGRGASFSDTQYF. The DNA of the CDR3 is TGTGCCAGCAGCCCAAGGGGGCGGGGGGCCTCTTTCTCAGATACGCAGTATTTT.

The chain has TRBV25-1 and TRBJ1-4, with D unresolved. The germline V gene has CDR1 MGHDK and CDR2 SYGVNS. This CDR3 comprises 16 residues. Trimming left V 3 bases short and J 4 bases short, with 15 bases between. CDR3 nucleotide sequence: TGTGCCAGCAGTGACCCATCAGGTGTGAATAATGAAAAACTGTTTTTT. It encodes CASSDPSGVNNEKLFF. The whole variable domain, filled in from reference TRBV25-1 and TRBJ1-4, reads EADIYQTPRYLVIGTGKKITLECSQTMGHDKMYWYQQDPGMELHLIHYSYGVNSTEKGDLSSESTVSRIRTEHFPLTLESARPSHTSQYLCASSDPSGVNNEKLFFGSGTQLSVL.

The chain links TRBV6-2 or TRBV6-3 to TRBJ2-3, with D possibly matching TRBD2 (6 bases). V was cut by 6 bases and J by 10 bases, with 17 bases left in between. CDR1 and CDR2 from the germline V gene are MNHEY and SVGEGT. The CDR3 consists of 13 residues. The CDR3 coding sequence is TGTGCCAGCAGCAGCCCCCCGGGGGTCGCGCAGTATTTT. Its protein product is CASSSPPGVAQYF.

The chain recombines TRBV9 with TRBJ1-3; the D is unclear. CDR1 is SGDLS and CDR2 is YYNGEE in the germline V gene. V was cut by 3 bases and J by 0 bases, with 10 bases left in between. CDR3 size: 15 residues. In DNA, the CDR3 is TGTGCCAGCAGCGGGTTGGCAGGCTCTGGAAACACCATATATTTT. Translating gives CASSGLAGSGNTIYF.

The chain links TRBV5-5 to TRBJ2-3, with 11 bases aligning to TRBD1. Germline V gene lookup returns CDR1 SGHKS and CDR2 YYEKEE (reference sequence). V trimming: 0 bases; J trimming: 5 bases; junction bases outside the gene matches: 8. The CDR3 sequence is 17 residues long. DNA of the CDR3: TGTGCCAGCAGCTTGGTTGGACAGGGGGCGCGATTAGATACGCAGTATTTT. Protein sequence: CASSLVGQGARLDTQYF. The variable domain in full, completed from reference TRBV5-5 and TRBJ2-3, reads DAGVTQSPTHLIKTRGQQVTLRCSPISGHKSVSWYQQVLGQGPQFIFQYYEKEERGRGNFPDRFSARQFPNYSSELNVNALLLGDSALYLCASSLVGQGARLDTQYFGPGTRLTVL.

The genes are TRBV6-2 or TRBV6-3 and TRBJ2-2, with 9 bases that match TRBD1. The CDR3 is made up of 15 amino acids. Germline assignment: CDR1 MNHEY and CDR2 SVGEGT. With V trimmed by 4 bases and J by 6 bases, 6 bases remained unmatched. CDR3 sequence reads: CASSSNTGGSGELFF. The CDR3 nucleotides are TGTGCCAGCAGTTCCAACACAGGGGGCTCCGGGGAGCTGTTTTTT.

The genes are TRBV5-1 and TRBJ2-3; D possibly corresponds to TRBD2 (5 bases). Germline CDR1 is SGHRS and CDR2 is YFSETQ. The CDR3 is made up of 15 amino acids. V was clipped by 5 bases and J by 1 base, with 14 bases between them. The CDR3 DNA sequence: TGCGCCAGCAGACCAGAAAGCGGTGGCACAGATACGCAGTATTTT. Amino acid sequence: CASRPESGGTDTQYF.

This chain's CDR3 is CSVGKTSGVIDTQYF. The DNA of the CDR3 is TGCAGCGTGGGAAAGACTAGCGGGGTGATAGATACGCAGTATTTT. V is TRBV29-1 and J is TRBJ2-3; 11 bases are shared with TRBD2. V lost 6 bases to trimming and J lost 5 bases; unmatched junction nucleotides: 10. Per the germline V gene, CDR1 is SQVTM and CDR2 is ANQGSEA. The CDR3 length is 15 residues.

This chain connects TRBV25-1 to TRBJ1-4; D not certain. The V gene lost 2 bases and the J gene lost 8 bases, with 15 bases spanning the gap. The CDR3 spans 15 residues. The germline CDR1 and CDR2 sequences are MGHDK and SYGVNS. The CDR3 spells CASSERREATEKLFF. The CDR3 DNA reads as TGTGCCAGCAGTGAAAGGCGGGAGGCGACCGAAAAACTGTTTTTT.

The chain couples TRBV5-1 to TRBJ1-5; D is undetermined. V was clipped by 3 bases and J by 3 bases, with 10 bases between them. The CDR3 totals 14 residues. CDR1 is SGHRS and CDR2 is YFSETQ in the germline V gene. Here the CDR3 DNA reads TGCGCCAGCAGCTCCGGGATAACCAATCAGCCCCAGCATTTT. Its protein product is CASSSGITNQPQHF. The full variable domain, its missing parts supplied by reference TRBV5-1 and TRBJ1-5, is KAGVTQTPRYLIKTRGQQVTLSCSPISGHRSVSWYQQTPGQGLQFLFEYFSETQRNKGNFPGRFSGRQFSNSRSEMNVSTLELGDSALYLCASSSGITNQPQHFGDGTRLSIL.